This T cell receptor beta chain was obtained from a study of identical twins. Study-wide results and caveats: Insertion counts were lower in abundant cord blood beta clonotypes, a trend that memory repertoires did not show.

The V segment lost 4 bases and the J segment 5 bases; nucleotides outside the gene matches: 16. Germline assignment: CDR1 MGHRA and CDR2 YSYEKL. This CDR3 has 17 amino acids. TCRdb re-called the 5' RACE reads with MiXCR, one entry per CDR3 protein. The sample lists around 570,000 distinct CDR3 sequences; approximately 10% were seen once. This clonotype was counted a few times. Its antigen is unidentified. This sample was shared with a second study, whose subject was yellow fever vaccine responses in identical twins.

Sequenced sample: PBMCs. The genes are TRBV4-1 and TRBJ2-5; 7 nucleotides match TRBD1. This sequence was found in a woman between 18 and 30 years old in good health. The CDR3 coding sequence is TGCGCCAGCAGCCCCGACAGGGACGCGTCGAATCGGGAGACCCAGTACTTC. Protein: CASSPDRDASNRETQYF.